These 21 T cell receptor beta chains originate from one sample sequenced in a study of T cell clonality in common variable immunodeficiency (dated by TCRdb to about 2015). Libraries were prepared through the immunoSEQ multiplex PCR assay. The source is immuneACCESS, and TCRdb retained only in-frame sequences with V and J called. Part of the clones is not carried over; for the studies checked, unresolved V genes explain less than half of this, and the remainder is unexplained. The sample counts tens of thousands of clones, each observed more than once. Approximately 1.5% of the sample rests with the top ten. Sequenced material: peripheral blood mononuclear cells. The receptors originated from a person between 18 and 75 years old in good health.

This clone was detected ten times or more. The CDR3 end lies 3 residues beyond the end of the read and is filled in from the germline J gene. The rearrangement links TRBV5-1 to TRBJ1-4, with TRBD1 matching over 9 bases. This CDR3 is 14 amino acids long. Germline V gene lookup returns CDR1 SGHRS and CDR2 YFSETQ. V shed 4 bases and J 8 bases; nucleotides not matched to a gene: 6. The CDR3 is CASSVGQGLEKLFF. The DNA read from the CDR3 is TGCGCCAGCAGCGTGGGACAGGGTTTGGAAAAA.

This clone was observed many times. The CDR3 end falls 3 residues outside the read, so it is completed with the germline J gene. The chain links TRBV19 to TRBJ1-2; D remains ambiguous. V was shortened by 5 bases and J by 4 bases, with 11 bases between the two germline ends. The CDR3 extends over 13 amino acids. CDR1 LNHDA and CDR2 SQIVND come from the germline V gene (reference sequence). The CDR3: CASSRKGFYGYTF. CDR3 DNA, as far as it was read: TGTGCCAGTAGTCGGAAGGGCTTCTATGGC. The full variable domain, rest sourced from reference TRBV19 and TRBJ1-2, is DGGITQSPKYLFRKEGQNVTLSCEQNLNHDAMYWYRQDPGQGLRLIYYSQIVNDFQKGDIAEGYSVSREKKESFPLTVTSAQKNPTAFYLCASSRKGFYGYTFGSGTRLTVV.

This clone was counted at least ten times. One end of the junction is discordant with germline, which a read error may explain. Read coverage stops 3 residues before the CDR3 terminus; the germline J gene supplies the remainder. The chain carries TRBV13 and TRBJ2-1; 8 nucleotides line up with TRBD1. Germline assignment: CDR1 PRHDT and CDR2 FYEKMQ (reference sequence). The CDR3 spans 14 residues. The CDR3 loop is CASTLGTGGNEQFF. The covered CDR3 bases are TGTGCCAGCACCTTAGGGACAGGTGGGAATGAG.

Details on this clone: The junction departs from germline at one end; a sequencing error may be responsible. The CDR3 end is not reached by the read, which stops 3 residues before it; the germline J gene fills it in. The chain employs TRBV2 and TRBJ1-4, with a tentative D call TRBD1 (5 bases). CDR3 length: 18 amino acids. Germline CDR1 reads SNHLY; CDR2 reads FYNNEI. The sequenced part of the CDR3 DNA is TGTGCCGGCAGATTAAAACATCTACCCACGGGGGCTAATGAAAAA. The encoded protein is CAGRLKHLPTGANEK. The entire CDR3 protein is CAGRLKHLPTGANEKLFF.

This clone was seen repeatedly, ten times or more. CDR3 region: CASSSDRVAQYF. The CDR3 bases that were read are TGCGCCAGCAGTTCGGACAGGGTAGCG. The chain links TRBV10-1 to TRBJ2-3, with TRBD1 matching 8 bases. With the read ending 3 residues before the CDR3 end, the germline J gene is used to fill in that end. The CDR3 has 12 residues. Germline values: CDR1 WNHNN, CDR2 SYGVQD (reference sequence).

This clone showed up many times. The read ends 3 residues before the CDR3 terminus; that terminus is restored from the germline J gene. This chain connects TRBV2 to TRBJ1-5, with 7 bases matching TRBD1. Germline CDR1 is SNHLY and CDR2 is FYNNEI. V trimming: 1 base; J trimming: 9 bases; junction bases outside the gene matches: 6. The length of the CDR3 is 14 residues. CDR3 protein: CASSEGQGLLPQHF. CDR3 DNA (partial): TGTGCCAGCAGTGAAGGACAGGGACTGTTGCCC.

Many counts were recorded for this clone. The read falls 3 residues short of the CDR3 end, and the missing part is taken from the germline J gene. The rearrangement uses TRBV4-1 and TRBJ1-4, with a tentative D call TRBD1 (5 bases). The CDR3 runs to 16 residues. Germline loops: CDR1 MGHRA, CDR2 YSYEKL. The germline V and J ends were trimmed by 0 bases and 7 bases, with 15 bases remaining between them. CDR3 sequence: CASSQDGSGQVEKLFF. Incomplete CDR3 DNA: TGCGCCAGCAGCCAAGATGGTTCAGGGCAGGTTGAAAAA.

There are many counts of this clone. The read stops 3 residues short of the end of the CDR3; the missing end is completed from the germline J gene. This chain connects TRBV5-1 to TRBJ2-3, with a weak D call TRBD1 (6 bases). The CDR3 is 16 amino acids. V was trimmed by 2 bases and J by 2 bases, leaving 15 bases between them. CDR1 and CDR2 from the germline V gene are SGHRS and YFSETQ. The sequenced CDR3 bases are TGCGCCAGCAGCTTTGTCGGACAGACCGCCACAGATACG. The encoded protein is CASSFVGQTATDT. The CDR3, in full, reads CASSFVGQTATDTQYF.

This clone was observed at least ten times. The read stops 3 residues short of the end of the CDR3; the missing end is completed from the germline J gene. The chain uses TRBV5-5 and TRBJ2-1; unclear D gene. The V end lost 2 bases, the J end lost 6 bases, and 12 bases lay between the germline ends. Per germline, CDR1 SGHKS and CDR2 YYEKEE (reference sequence). This CDR3 is built from 14 residues. The CDR3 here is CASSLSMGANEQFF. The covered CDR3 bases are TGTGCCAGCAGCTTAAGTATGGGCGCCAATGAG. Drawing the rest from reference TRBV5-5 and TRBJ2-1, the complete variable domain is DAGVTQSPTHLIKTRGQQVTLRCSPISGHKSVSWYQQVLGQGPQFIFQYYEKEERGRGNFPDRFSARQFPNYSSELNVNALLLGDSALYLCASSLSMGANEQFFGPGTRLTVL.

This clone showed up many times. The read ends 3 residues early relative to the CDR3; the germline J gene fills the gap. The chain employs TRBV30 and TRBJ2-7; D uncertain. Germline loops: CDR1 GTSNPN, CDR2 SVGIG (reference sequence). V shed 0 bases and J shed 4 bases, with 7 bases lying between them. The CDR3 runs to 12 residues. CDR3 sequence reads: CAWSVFRYEQYF. Incomplete CDR3 DNA: TGTGCCTGGAGTGTATTCCGGTACGAG.

This clone was seen at least ten times. The read gets to within 3 residues of the CDR3 end, and the germline J gene fills in the rest. The chain joins TRBV20-1 to TRBJ2-1, with a possible D match to TRBD2 (6 bases). The CDR3 has 17 residues. From germline, CDR1 is DFQATT and CDR2 SNEGSKA (reference sequence). Trimming shortened V by 6 bases and J by 1 base, and 22 bases separated the two germline ends. CDR3 sequence: CSAPIDLIAASYNEQFF. The sequenced part of the CDR3 DNA is TGCAGTGCGCCAATCGATCTTATAGCGGCTTCCTACAATGAG.

This clone was counted ten times or more. The CDR3 end falls 3 residues outside the read, so it is completed with the germline J gene. The chain combines TRBV20-1 with TRBJ2-5; 13 bases agree with TRBD2. In germline, CDR1 is DFQATT, CDR2 SNEGSKA (reference sequence). The CDR3 sequence is 15 residues long. Losses at the gene ends were 7 bases for V and 0 bases for J; bases not matched to a gene: 5. CDR3 protein: CSGGTSGAYQETQYF. The CDR3 bases that were read are TGCAGTGGTGGGACTAGCGGGGCGTACCAAGAGACC.

This clone came up many times. The observed sequence ends 3 residues before the CDR3 terminus, with the missing tail filled in from the germline J gene. The gene calls are TRBV4-1 and TRBJ2-1, with 9 bases lining up with TRBD2. Germline assignment: CDR1 MGHRA and CDR2 YSYEKL. The CDR3 sequence is 16 residues long. V lost 0 bases, J lost 1 base, and 1 base stayed unmatched. CDR3 DNA, as far as it was read: TGCGCCAGCAGCCAAGATAGCGGGAGTTCCTACAATGAG. It codes for CASSQDSGSSYNE. In full, the CDR3 is CASSQDSGSSYNEQFF.

This clone was counted ten times or more. The sequenced fragment ends 3 residues before the CDR3 boundary, so the rest is inferred from the germline J gene. The chain is built from TRBV5-1 and TRBJ1-2, with 8 bases fitting TRBD1. This CDR3 is built from 17 residues. The trim removed 4 bases at V and 0 bases at J, leaving 11 bases unmatched. The germline V gene has CDR1 SGHRS and CDR2 YFSETQ. CDR3 in amino acids: CASSAPEGQAANYGYTF. The part of the CDR3 DNA that was read is TGCGCCAGCAGCGCCCCGGAGGGACAGGCCGCTAACTATGGC.

The sample holds many counts of this clone. The read terminates 3 residues ahead of where the CDR3 ends, so the germline J gene completes it. The V and J genes are TRBV12-3 or TRBV12-4 and TRBJ1-1; perhaps TRBD1 as D (5 bases). The V and J ends lost 1 base and 6 bases respectively, with 18 bases between them. This CDR3 spans 16 amino acids. CDR3 protein: CASSLGVQGSSSEAFF. CDR3 DNA (partial): TGTGCCAGCAGTTTAGGGGTTCAGGGAAGCTCCTCTGAA.

This clone was detected many times. CDR3 bases read: TGTGCCAGCAGTGAAGCGGCCTTTAGCGGGAACAGGGATACG. It encodes CASSEAAFSGNRDT. The entire CDR3 protein reads CASSEAAFSGNRDTQYF. The V call is TRBV6-1, the J call TRBJ2-3, with TRBD2 identical over 8 bases. Sequencing ends 3 residues short of the CDR3 end; the germline J gene provides the rest. The CDR3 length is 17 residues. The junction had 11 bases not matched to a gene; V was cut back by 0 bases and J by 6 bases. The germline gives CDR1 MNHNS, CDR2 SASEGT.

This clone was found many times. The CDR3 end falls 3 residues outside the read, so it is completed with the germline J gene. This chain links TRBV5-1 with TRBJ1-4; a possible D gene is TRBD1 (6 bases). V was clipped by 3 bases and J by 5 bases, with 14 bases between them. CDR3 size: 15 residues. Germline CDR1 reads SGHRS; CDR2 reads YFSETQ. This CDR3 is CASSSGQQLNEKLFF. Partial CDR3 DNA: TGCGCCAGCAGCTCAGGACAGCAACTGAATGAAAAA.

This clone was counted at least ten times. Coverage ceases 3 residues before the CDR3 finishes, and the germline J gene fills in the end. V is TRBV7-9 and J is TRBJ2-5; D tentatively fits TRBD1 or TRBD2 (5 bases each). There are 13 residues in the CDR3. Germline V gives CDR1 SEHNR, CDR2 FQNEAQ (reference sequence). Trimming removed 5 bases from V and 3 bases from J, with 10 bases in between. CDR3 residues: CASSPGREETQYF. The DNA read from the CDR3 is TGTGCCAGCAGCCCAGGGAGAGAAGAGACC.

In its sample, this clone was seen many times. Read data end 3 residues before the CDR3 end; the end is taken from the germline J gene. V and J are TRBV7-6 and TRBJ2-3; the match to TRBD2 covers 7 bases. CDR3 length: 15 residues. CDR1 and CDR2 (germline): SGHVS, FNYEAQ. J was trimmed by 0 bases and V by 3 bases; bases with no gene match: 3. Here the CDR3 reads CASSLVSGSTDTQYF. The CDR3 DNA, read in part, is TGTGCCAGCAGCTTGGTTAGCGGGAGCACAGATACG.

This clone was detected many times. CDR3 DNA, as far as it was read: TGCAGTGCTAGTGCAGGGGGCGGCAATCAGCCC. The encoded protein is CSASAGGGNQP. The whole CDR3 reads CSASAGGGNQPQHF. The V call is TRBV20-1, the J call TRBJ1-5; 8 nucleotides align to TRBD1. The CDR3 is cut off 3 residues early in the read; its end comes from the germline J gene. The CDR3 is 14 residues long. Trimming removed 3 bases from V and 2 bases from J; junction bases left unmatched: 3. CDR1 is DFQATT, CDR2 SNEGSKA, per germline (reference sequence).

This clone came up many times. The read ends 3 residues early relative to the CDR3; the germline J gene fills the gap. V usage is TRBV19 and J usage is TRBJ1-5, with D possibly TRBD1 on 5 matching bases. V shed 6 bases and J shed 7 bases, with 16 bases lying between them. This CDR3 region has 14 residues. CDR1 and CDR2 (germline): LNHDA, SQIVND (reference sequence). The CDR3 protein is CASSPLQGRQPQHF. The sequenced CDR3 bases are TGTGCCAGTAGCCCACTTCAGGGAAGGCAGCCC.